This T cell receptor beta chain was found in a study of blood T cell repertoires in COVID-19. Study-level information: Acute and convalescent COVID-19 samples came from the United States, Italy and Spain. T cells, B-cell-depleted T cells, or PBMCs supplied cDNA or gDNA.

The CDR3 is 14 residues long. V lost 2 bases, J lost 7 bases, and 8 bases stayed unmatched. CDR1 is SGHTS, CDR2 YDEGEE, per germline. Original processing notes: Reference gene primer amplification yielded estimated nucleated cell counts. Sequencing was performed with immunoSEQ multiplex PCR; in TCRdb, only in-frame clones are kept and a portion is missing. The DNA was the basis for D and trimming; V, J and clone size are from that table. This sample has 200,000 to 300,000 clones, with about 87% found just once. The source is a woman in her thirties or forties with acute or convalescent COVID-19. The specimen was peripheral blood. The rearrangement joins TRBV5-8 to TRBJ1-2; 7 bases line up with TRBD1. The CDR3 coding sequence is TGTGCCAGCAGCTTTCTGAGGGGGCAAGGTGGCTACACCTTC. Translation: CASSFLRGQGGYTF.